Listed below are T cell receptor beta chains from one sample, sequenced in a study of T cell changes during pregnancy in multiple sclerosis. Produced via immunoSEQ multiplex PCR; TCRdb's table is partial and in-frame only. The table includes about 110,000 clones, less than 95% detected once. The input for sequencing was peripheral blood, taken in the third trimester of pregnancy. These receptors all come from a female donor in good health, enrolled as a control in a pregnancy study. Both conserved end residues are part of each CDR3. A D gene is named only where the DNA matches it firmly. The size of a clone is reported for some rows only, either as once, few or many, or as a class for expanded clones.

D gene	V gene	J gene	clone size	CDR3 DNA	CDR3 protein
TRBD1	TRBV11-3	TRBJ2-2	NA	TGTGCCAGCAGCTTAGGGACAGGGGGCGCGAGGTACACCGGGGAGCTGTTTTTT	CASSLGTGGARYTGELFF
NA	TRBV9	TRBJ2-1	NA	TGTGCCAGCAGCGGGGGCGTCACTTACAATGAGCAGTTCTTC	CASSGGVTYNEQFF
TRBD2	TRBV19	TRBJ2-2	NA	TGTGCCAGTACCCGACGACGGGGGGGCGACACCGGGGAGCTGTTTTTT	CASTRRRGGDTGELFF
NA	TRBV18	TRBJ2-5	NA	TGTGCCAGCTCACCAGCGCGGGGTAATGAGGAGACCCAGTACTTC	CASSPARGNEETQYF
NA	TRBV5-6	TRBJ2-3	NA	TGTGCCAGCAGTGACCGGTTAGCGGTTACAGATACGCAGTATTTT	CASSDRLAVTDTQYF
NA	TRBV28	TRBJ2-3	NA	TGTGCCAGCAGTTCCCTGGGAGGGGGTAGAACAGATACGCAGTATTTT	CASSSLGGGRTDTQYF
TRBD2	TRBV10-3	TRBJ2-2	NA	TGTGCCATCAGTGCCGGGGGGGCGAACACCGGGGAGCTGTTTTTT	CAISAGGANTGELFF
NA	TRBV9	TRBJ2-3	once	TGTGCCAGCAGCGACCCTGCGGGACTGAGCACAGATACGCAGTATTTT	CASSDPAGLSTDTQYF
TRBD2	TRBV10-3	TRBJ2-2	NA	TGTGCCATCAGTGAGTCAGGTAGCGGGGCGAACACCGGGGAGCTGTTTTTT	CAISESGSGANTGELFF
TRBD1	TRBV10-3	TRBJ1-1	NA	TGTGCCATCAGTGAGGGGGGACAGGGGCTAGGTAAACCTGAAGCTTTCTTT	CAISEGGQGLGKPEAFF
TRBD2	TRBV7-3	TRBJ2-1	once	TGTGCCAGCAGCTCGACGGGGGGGCCTCGGTACAATGAGCAGTTCTTC	CASSSTGGPRYNEQFF
NA	TRBV5-5	TRBJ1-4	NA	TGTGCCAGCAGCCCTGGTGGTAGTTCTAATGAAAAACTGTTTTTT	CASSPGGSSNEKLFF
TRBD1	TRBV2	TRBJ2-7	NA	TGTGCCAGCAGGGGACCGGGACAGGGGGGAACCCGATCCTACGAGCAGTACTTC	CASRGPGQGGTRSYEQYF
TRBD2	TRBV27	TRBJ2-1	NA	TGTGCCAGCAGTTTAGTGGTTCTAGCGGGGGGAAGGGAGCAGTTCTTC	CASSLVVLAGGREQFF
TRBD1	TRBV4-1	TRBJ1-5	NA	TGCGCCAGCAGCCTAAGACAGGGGAGTCAGCCCCAGCATTTT	CASSLRQGSQPQHF
NA	TRBV7-3	TRBJ2-5	NA	TGTGCCAGCAGCTTAACAGGGGAACGGTACCAAGAGACCCAGTACTTC	CASSLTGERYQETQYF
TRBD1	TRBV27	TRBJ1-2	NA	TGTGCCAGCAGGAGCAGGGGGCAGGTCTATGGCTACACCTTC	CASRSRGQVYGYTF
TRBD1	TRBV4-2	TRBJ1-3	NA	TGTGCCAGCAGCCAGCTTACAGGGGCCGTTAACACCATATATTTT	CASSQLTGAVNTIYF
NA	TRBV9	TRBJ2-3	NA	TGTGCCAGCAGCCCCGCGAGCACAGATACGCAGTATTTT	CASSPASTDTQYF
NA	TRBV6-5	TRBJ1-2	NA	TGTGCCAGCAGTTACTCAGGGGATCGTGGCTACACCTTC	CASSYSGDRGYTF
NA	TRBV18	TRBJ2-7	NA	TGTGCCAGCTCGAGTCGCGCCACGGGATTGAGGGACGAGCAGTACTTC	CASSSRATGLRDEQYF
TRBD1	TRBV7-2	TRBJ1-2	NA	TGTGCCAGCAGCCCGGCAGGGCAGGGGGGCTATGGCTACACCTTC	CASSPAGQGGYGYTF
NA	TRBV11-3	TRBJ1-1	NA	TGTGCCAGCAGCTTAAACGGGGGAGAGGGCACTGAAGCTTTCTTT	CASSLNGGEGTEAFF
NA	TRBV7-3	TRBJ1-4	NA	TGTGCCAGCAGTCCTGGCGGGGCTAATGAAAAACTGTTTTTT	CASSPGGANEKLFF
TRBD1	TRBV6-5	TRBJ2-7	NA	TGTGCCAGCAGTATGAGGACAGGGCCCTACGAGCAGTACTTC	CASSMRTGPYEQYF
NA	TRBV12-2	TRBJ1-1	NA	TGTGCAAAAACCGGGGGGCACACTGAAGCTTTCTTT	CAKTGGHTEAFF
TRBD2	TRBV11-2	TRBJ2-5	NA	TGTGCCAGCAGCCTTTCGACGACTAGCGGGGGGCGTCTGTCCCAGTACTTC	CASSLSTTSGGRLSQYF
NA	TRBV7-9	TRBJ1-3	NA	TGTGCCAGCAGCTTAGATGCAGGCCTGGCGTTGGGAAACACCATATATTTT	CASSLDAGLALGNTIYF
TRBD1	TRBV10-3	TRBJ1-2	NA	TGTGCCATCCCAGGGGGTGGGTCCGGGGAGAACGGCTACACCTTC	CAIPGGGSGENGYTF
NA	TRBV11-3	TRBJ2-7	NA	TGTGCCAGCAGCTTCGGGCGGGGATTCTACGAGCAGTACTTC	CASSFGRGFYEQYF
NA	TRBV27	TRBJ2-7	NA	TGTGCCAGCGCCGCTGGCCCCTACGAGCAGTACTTC	CASAAGPYEQYF
NA	TRBV4-1	TRBJ2-1	NA	TGCGCCAGCAGCCAAGAGAACGGGGACATCTACAATGAGCAGTTCTTC	CASSQENGDIYNEQFF
TRBD1	TRBV5-5	TRBJ1-2	NA	TGTGCCAGCAGCTTGGAAGTTGGGACAGGGCGTTTTTGGGATGGCTACACCTTC	CASSLEVGTGRFWDGYTF
NA	TRBV5-1	TRBJ2-2	NA	TGCGCCAGCAGCCCCATTCCGGACAGTAGACTGTTTTTT	CASSPIPDSRLFF
TRBD1	TRBV9	TRBJ1-2	NA	TGTGCCAGCAGCACAATGACAGGGGACTATGGCTACACCTTC	CASSTMTGDYGYTF
NA	TRBV6-6	TRBJ1-2	NA	TGTGCCAGCAGTTACTCTAGGGCAGGGTACGGCTACACCTTC	CASSYSRAGYGYTF
NA	TRBV19	TRBJ2-1	NA	TGTGCCAGTAGCTTGACTATAGGGTTTCGAGGTGAGCAGTTCTTC	CASSLTIGFRGEQFF
NA	TRBV7-9	TRBJ2-5	NA	TGTGCCAGCAGCTTAGTACCCTTTACTAGGAACCAAGAGACCCAGTACTTC	CASSLVPFTRNQETQYF
NA	TRBV19	TRBJ2-1	NA	TGTGCCAGTAGTATAGATCTCGCGGGGGCGGGTAATGAGCAGTTCTTC	CASSIDLAGAGNEQFF
NA	TRBV4-3	TRBJ1-3	NA	TGCGCCAGCAGCCAAAAGCCCAGGGGCTCTGGAAACACCATATATTTT	CASSQKPRGSGNTIYF
NA	TRBV7-8	TRBJ1-2	NA	TGTGCCAGCAGCTTAGCTGACCCCTGGACAGAATATAACTATGGCTACACCTTC	CASSLADPWTEYNYGYTF
NA	TRBV25-1	TRBJ1-1	NA	TGTGCCAGCAGTGAATATGGGGGGAAGAACACTGAAGCTTTCTTT	CASSEYGGKNTEAFF
NA	TRBV11-2	TRBJ1-2	NA	TGTGCCAGCAGCTTAGATCGGCAGGGAATGAATGGCTACACCTTC	CASSLDRQGMNGYTF
TRBD2	TRBV6-4	TRBJ2-1	once	TGTGCCAGCAGTGTACTAGCGGGGGATGAGCAGTTCTTC	CASSVLAGDEQFF
NA	TRBV7-6	TRBJ2-1	NA	TGTGCCAGCAGCCCGGGCGGGACCAACTTCTACAATGAGCAGTTCTTC	CASSPGGTNFYNEQFF
TRBD1	TRBV9	TRBJ1-1	NA	TGTGCCAGCAGCGTAGCTAGGGACAGTGTGAACACTGAAGCTTTCTTT	CASSVARDSVNTEAFF
NA	TRBV4-1	TRBJ1-1	NA	TGTGCCAGCAGCCTCGGGGGGGGGAACACTGAAGCTTTCTTT	CASSLGGGNTEAFF
TRBD1	TRBV6-6	TRBJ1-2	NA	TGTGCCAGCAGCCAAACGGACAGGGGGAGGAATGGCTACACCTTC	CASSQTDRGRNGYTF